This T cell receptor (beta chain) was sequenced during a study of cytomegalovirus exposure and HLA in healthy donors. Overall study findings and caveats: Across all donors, roughly uniform sequencing depth was an assumption of the presence/absence analyses. Reports state that TCR beta sequences accurately predicted most subjects' HLA-A and HLA-B alleles.

Primers for the PCR totalled 60 Vbeta and 13 Jbeta. The repertoire was sequenced with immunoSEQ multiplex PCR; TCRdb's copy has only in-frame clones and lacks some. The table has roughly 130,000 clones, around three quarters seen once. Each of the donors was a healthy bone marrow donor. Though nominally healthy at sampling, donors likely had unrecorded immune exposures. In its sample, this clone was seen a few times. Its antigen is as yet unknown. The TCR comes from a man in his late teens or twenties in good health and CMV-seronegative. The sequenced sample was PBMCs.

CDR3 residues: CARRQLDNEKLFF. The DNA for the CDR3 is TGTGCCAGGAGACAGCTTGATAATGAAAAACTGTTTTTT. The V and J genes are TRBV6-5 and TRBJ1-4, with D possibly being TRBD1 (5 bases). CDR1 and CDR2 from the germline V gene are MNHEY and SVGAGI. The ends were cut back, 9 bases at V and 4 bases at J, with 12 bases in the middle. CDR3 length: 13 residues.